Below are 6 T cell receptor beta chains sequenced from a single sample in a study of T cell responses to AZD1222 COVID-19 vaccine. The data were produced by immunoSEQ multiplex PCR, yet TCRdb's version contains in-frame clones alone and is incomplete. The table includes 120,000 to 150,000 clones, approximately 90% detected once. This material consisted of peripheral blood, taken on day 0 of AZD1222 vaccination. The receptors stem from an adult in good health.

The CDR3 DNA follows: TGTGCCATCAGTGGACAGGGAAAGAGCTCTGGGGCCAACGTCCTGACTTTC. It is translated as CAISGQGKSSGANVLTF. V gene TRBV10-3 combines with J gene TRBJ2-6, with 7 bases fitting TRBD1. V was pared by 4 bases and J by 0 bases, with 6 bases of the junction left unmatched. The CDR3 length is 17 residues. Germline-derived CDR1 and CDR2 are ENHRY and SYGVKD.

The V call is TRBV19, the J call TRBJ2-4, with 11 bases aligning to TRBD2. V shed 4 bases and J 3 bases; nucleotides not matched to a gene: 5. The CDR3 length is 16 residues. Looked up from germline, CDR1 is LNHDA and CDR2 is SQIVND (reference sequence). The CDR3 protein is CASSKGLAEIKNIQYF. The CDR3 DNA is TGTGCCAGTAGTAAGGGACTAGCGGAAATCAAAAACATTCAGTACTTC.

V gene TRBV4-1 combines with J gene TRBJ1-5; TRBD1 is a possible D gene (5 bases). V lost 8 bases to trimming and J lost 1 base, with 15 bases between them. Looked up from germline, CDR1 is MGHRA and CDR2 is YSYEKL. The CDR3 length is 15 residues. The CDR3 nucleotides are TGCGCCAGCCTTTCTTATGAGGGGAGCAATCAGCCCCAGCATTTT. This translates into CASLSYEGSNQPQHF.

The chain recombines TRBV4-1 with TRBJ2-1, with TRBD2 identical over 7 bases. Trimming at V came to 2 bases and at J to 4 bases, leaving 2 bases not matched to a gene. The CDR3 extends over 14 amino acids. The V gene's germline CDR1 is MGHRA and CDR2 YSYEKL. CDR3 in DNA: TGCGCCAGCAGCCAAATCGGGGGGTACAATGAGCAGTTCTTC. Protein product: CASSQIGGYNEQFF.

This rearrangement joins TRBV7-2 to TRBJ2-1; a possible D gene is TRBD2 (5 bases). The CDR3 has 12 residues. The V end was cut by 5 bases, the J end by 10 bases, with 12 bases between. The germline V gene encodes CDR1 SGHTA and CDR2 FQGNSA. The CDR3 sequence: CASSAWTGEQFF. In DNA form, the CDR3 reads TGTGCCAGCAGCGCGTGGACTGGCGAGCAGTTCTTC.

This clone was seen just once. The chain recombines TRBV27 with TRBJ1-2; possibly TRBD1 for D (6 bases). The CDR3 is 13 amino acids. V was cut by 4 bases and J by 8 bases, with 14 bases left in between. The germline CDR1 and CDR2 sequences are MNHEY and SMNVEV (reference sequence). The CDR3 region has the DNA TGTGCCAGCAGTTCCACAGGGCGCGGGGGCTACACCTTC. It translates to CASSSTGRGGYTF.